This TCR beta chain is from a study of early T cells in non-severe SARS-CoV-2 infection. Looking at the study overall: The chains were unpaired, and the sequenced material was bulk RNA from unsorted whole blood.

Germline-derived CDR1 and CDR2 are LGHNA and YNFKEQ. The CDR3 has 12 residues. V gave up 8 bases and J gave up 6 bases, with 14 bases separating them. Each single cDNA molecule received a unique molecular identifier. TCRdb re-derived calls from the 5' RACE reads in MiXCR, one entry per CDR3 protein. The sample lists more than 85,000 distinct CDR3 sequences, less than 15% occurring once. Notes on the study in general: The matching step, a VDJdb search, favored anti-spike CD8 responses and missed private and CD4 specificities.

This clonotype has ten or more counts. The antigen remains unidentified. The rearrangement uses TRBV4-2 and TRBJ2-7, with unresolved D. Material: whole blood. This TCR was sampled from an adult who was a healthcare worker with PCR-confirmed SARS-CoV-2 infection or an uninfected control (not recorded which). The CDR3 DNA sequence: TGTGCCAGCGAGGACCAGACTGGCGAGCAGTACTTC. The encoded protein is CASEDQTGEQYF.